These 26 T cell receptor beta chains came from one sample sequenced in a study of OX40 agonist ivuxolimab in advanced cancers. Libraries were prepared by immunoSEQ multiplex PCR; TCRdb keeps only in-frame clonotypes and omits some of them. The repertoire holds about 84,000 clones, with around 94% as singletons. Here the sequenced sample was CD4+ or CD8+ T cells sorted from blood, taken in a trial of the OX40 agonist ivuxolimab. The receptors derive from an adult with an advanced solid tumor such as melanoma, head and neck, liver or kidney cancer.

This clone has a single count. The chain employs TRBV27 and TRBJ1-1; 7 nucleotides line up with TRBD1. Germline V gene data show CDR1 as MNHEY and CDR2 as SMNVEV (reference sequence). The CDR3 has 17 residues. The V and J ends lost 5 bases and 0 bases, in that order; junction bases with no gene match: 12. The CDR3 is CASSPKPGGDLNTEAFF. The CDR3 DNA follows: TGTGCCAGCAGTCCCAAACCAGGGGGGGATTTGAACACTGAAGCTTTCTTT.

V is TRBV9 and J is TRBJ2-6; D not resolved. V was cut by 0 bases and J by 15 bases, with 13 bases left in between. CDR3 length: 13 residues. Germline loops: CDR1 SGDLS, CDR2 YYNGEE. For the CDR3, the DNA is TGTGCCAGCAGCGTAGGGGTGAGAGTGGGCCTGACTTTC. Translating it yields CASSVGVRVGLTF. The entire variable domain, with the rest obtained from reference TRBV9 and TRBJ2-6, is as follows: DSGVTQTPKHLITATGQRVTLRCSPRSGDLSVYWYQQSLDQGLQFLIQYYNGEERAKGNILERFSAQQFPDLHSELNLSSLELGDSALYFCASSVGVRVGLTFGAGSRLTVL.

The chain has TRBV27 and TRBJ2-7, with D possibly matching TRBD1 (5 bases). Germline CDR1 and CDR2: MNHEY and SMNVEV (reference sequence). This CDR3 is 14 amino acids long. Trimming stripped 2 bases from V and 3 bases from J, with 11 bases between. DNA of the CDR3: TGTGCCAGCAGTTTAGACAACGACAGCTACGAGCAGTACTTC. Encoded protein: CASSLDNDSYEQYF.

The chain couples TRBV28 to TRBJ1-4; tentative D call: TRBD1 (5 bases). The CDR3 has 17 amino acids. Germline V gene data show CDR1 as MDHEN and CDR2 as SYDVKM. The ends were cut back, 2 bases at V and 0 bases at J, with 13 bases in the middle. Here the CDR3 reads CASSLDSLRSTNEKLFF. The CDR3 DNA is TGTGCCAGCAGTTTAGACAGCTTACGCTCAACTAATGAAAAACTGTTTTTT.

This chain connects TRBV4-1 to TRBJ2-7, with D tentatively TRBD2 (6 bases). Trimming left V 5 bases short and J 2 bases short, with 10 bases between. CDR3 length: 13 residues. Germline CDR1 reads MGHRA; CDR2 reads YSYEKL. DNA for the CDR3: TGCGCCAGCAGCGAGGCGGGAACCTACGAGCAGTACTTC. Translating gives CASSEAGTYEQYF.

J is TRBJ2-2 and V is TRBV5-6; 7 bases fit TRBD2. The CDR3 sequence is 14 residues long. Germline values: CDR1 SGHDT, CDR2 YYEEEE. V was pared by 4 bases and J by 7 bases, with 7 bases of the junction left unmatched. The CDR3 protein is CASSHGTIYGELFF. CDR3 coding DNA: TGTGCCAGCAGCCATGGGACTATCTACGGGGAGCTGTTTTTT.

V gene TRBV4-1 combines with J gene TRBJ2-1, with D perhaps TRBD1 or TRBD2 (5 bases each). The CDR3 has 17 residues. The V gene's germline CDR1 is MGHRA and CDR2 YSYEKL. V lost 1 base, J lost 5 bases, and 18 bases lay in between. The CDR3 loop is CASSQGYGAPQNNEQFF. The DNA for the CDR3 is TGCGCCAGCAGCCAAGGATACGGGGCCCCCCAAAACAATGAGCAGTTCTTC.

This clone was seen only once. The CDR3 sequence is CASSLVASGPNEQFF. As DNA, the CDR3 is TGTGCCAGCAGCTTAGTGGCTAGCGGGCCAAATGAGCAGTTCTTC. The chain links TRBV11-1 to TRBJ2-1; 8 nucleotides align to TRBD2. The CDR3 length is 15 residues. CDR1 SGHAT and CDR2 FQDESV come from the germline V gene (reference sequence). V was pared by 1 base and J by 7 bases, with 6 bases of the junction left unmatched.

This chain connects TRBV13 to TRBJ2-7, with TRBD2 matching 7 bases. This CDR3 comprises 13 residues. Germline V gene lookup returns CDR1 PRHDT and CDR2 FYEKMQ (reference sequence). V shed 0 bases, J shed 10 bases, and the junction held 6 bases outside the gene matches. DNA of the CDR3: TGTGCCAGCAGCTTAGGCCTAGCGGAGACTCAGTACTTC. It specifies CASSLGLAETQYF.

The genes are TRBV9 and TRBJ2-5; 9 positions match TRBD2. Germline CDR1 SGDLS, CDR2 YYNGEE. The junction had 4 bases not matched to a gene; V was cut back by 2 bases and J by 5 bases. The length of the CDR3 is 14 residues. CDR3 nucleotide sequence: TGTGCCAGCAGCGTGGCCGGGACTAGCGAGACCCAGTACTTC. Its protein is CASSVAGTSETQYF.

This clone has a handful of counts. The chain is built from TRBV9 and TRBJ1-5, with D possibly being TRBD1 (6 bases). The V and J ends lost 4 bases and 4 bases respectively, with 15 bases between them. CDR3 length: 15 amino acids. Germline CDR1 SGDLS, CDR2 YYNGEE. The CDR3, as DNA: TGTGCCAGCAGCTTACAGGGTCTGGGAAATCAGCCCCAGCATTTT. Residues: CASSLQGLGNQPQHF.

The gene calls are TRBV15 and TRBJ2-1; D is perhaps TRBD2 (6 bases). There are 16 residues in the CDR3. Germline V lookup: CDR1 LNHNV, CDR2 YYDKDF (reference sequence). Trimming shortened V by 4 bases and J by 4 bases, and 17 bases separated the two germline ends. CDR3 residues: CATSMRDGMVYNEQFF. CDR3 DNA sequence: TGTGCCACCAGCATGCGGGACGGAATGGTTTACAATGAGCAGTTCTTC.

The chain recombines TRBV27 with TRBJ2-1; 13 bases align to TRBD2. This CDR3 comprises 18 residues. The V segment lost 4 bases and the J segment 0 bases; nucleotides outside the gene matches: 6. Per germline, CDR1 MNHEY and CDR2 SMNVEV (reference sequence). CDR3 residues: CASSSARLAGGSYNEQFF. The CDR3 DNA reads as TGTGCCAGCAGTTCCGCCCGACTAGCGGGAGGCTCCTACAATGAGCAGTTCTTC.

The J gene is TRBJ2-6, the V gene TRBV5-7, with TRBD1 identical over 11 bases. TRBV5-7 falls under the ORF class, with uncertain function. The CDR3 has 18 residues. The trim removed 3 bases at V and 3 bases at J, leaving 8 bases unmatched. The CDR3 coding sequence is TGTGCCAGCAGCTCAAGGACAGGGGGCGTGATTGGGGCCAACGTCCTGACTTTC. Translation gives CASSSRTGGVIGANVLTF.

The chain has TRBV7-9 and TRBJ2-7, with D perhaps TRBD2 (6 bases). Germline V gene lookup returns CDR1 SEHNR and CDR2 FQNEAQ (reference sequence). Trimming pared 3 bases from V and 3 bases from J, leaving 18 bases between. This CDR3 is built from 16 residues. The CDR3 DNA is TGTGCCAGCAGCTTTCCCATTAGCGGCACCAACTACGAGCAGTACTTC. It is translated as CASSFPISGTNYEQYF. Supplemented by reference TRBV7-9 and TRBJ2-7, the full variable domain reads DTGVSQNPRHKITKRGQNVTFRCDPISEHNRLYWYRQTLGQGPEFLTYFQNEAQLEKSRLLSDRFSAERPKGSFSTLEIQRTEQGDSAMYLCASSFPISGTNYEQYFGPGTRLTVT.

This clone was seen a few times. J is TRBJ2-2 and V is TRBV7-9; D uncertain. CDR1 and CDR2 (germline): SEHNR, FQNEAQ (reference sequence). This CDR3 spans 13 amino acids. V shed 6 bases and J shed 1 base, with 6 bases lying between them. The CDR3 region has the DNA TGTGCCAGCAGGAAAGAGAACACCGGGGAGCTGTTTTTT. Residues: CASRKENTGELFF.

This chain connects TRBV19 to TRBJ1-5, with D maybe TRBD1 (6 bases). V was shortened by 5 bases and J by 5 bases, with 13 bases between the two germline ends. The CDR3 length is 14 residues. CDR1 LNHDA and CDR2 SQIVND come from the germline V gene (reference sequence). The chain's CDR3 is CASSPRGIDQPQHF. As DNA, the CDR3 is TGTGCCAGTAGTCCCAGGGGAATTGATCAGCCCCAGCATTTT. The full variable domain, rest sourced from reference TRBV19 and TRBJ1-5, is DGGITQSPKYLFRKEGQNVTLSCEQNLNHDAMYWYRQDPGQGLRLIYYSQIVNDFQKGDIAEGYSVSREKKESFPLTVTSAQKNPTAFYLCASSPRGIDQPQHFGDGTRLSIL.

The chain joins TRBV9 to TRBJ2-7; 11 bases are a match to TRBD2. Per germline, CDR1 SGDLS and CDR2 YYNGEE. Unmatched junction bases numbered 10, after V lost 4 bases and J lost 7 bases. CDR3 length: 15 residues. This CDR3 is CASSSIAGGSGEQYF. The CDR3 region has the DNA TGTGCCAGCAGCTCTATAGCGGGAGGGTCGGGGGAGCAGTACTTC.

The rearrangement joins TRBV9 to TRBJ2-1, with 11 bases that match TRBD2. CDR3 length: 16 residues. Germline trimming cut 3 bases from V and 3 bases from J; bases unmatched to any gene: 5. Germline loops: CDR1 SGDLS, CDR2 YYNGEE. The CDR3 DNA reads TGTGCCAGCAGCGCCGACGGACTAGCGGGCTACAATGAGCAGTTCTTC. This encodes CASSADGLAGYNEQFF. The full variable domain, completed using reference TRBV9 and TRBJ2-1, is DSGVTQTPKHLITATGQRVTLRCSPRSGDLSVYWYQQSLDQGLQFLIQYYNGEERAKGNILERFSAQQFPDLHSELNLSSLELGDSALYFCASSADGLAGYNEQFFGPGTRLTVL.

The chain joins TRBV7-9 to TRBJ2-3; D not certain. The CDR3 extends over 16 amino acids. Trimming pared 5 bases from V and 3 bases from J, leaving 18 bases between. Germline V gene lookup returns CDR1 SEHNR and CDR2 FQNEAQ (reference sequence). CDR3 sequence reads: CASSPRLLTNTDTQYF. In DNA form, the CDR3 reads TGTGCCAGCAGCCCGAGACTCCTCACAAATACAGATACGCAGTATTTT.

V usage is TRBV7-2 and J usage is TRBJ2-1, with 9 positions matching TRBD2. V was pared by 4 bases and J by 6 bases, with 16 bases of the junction left unmatched. Germline CDR1 and CDR2: SGHTA and FQGNSA. The CDR3 contains 18 residues. CDR3: CASSSPHGAGGPRNEQFF. Written as DNA, the CDR3 is TGTGCCAGCAGCTCCCCCCATGGGGCGGGAGGGCCCCGCAATGAGCAGTTCTTC.

The chain has TRBV4-3 and TRBJ1-1, with no clear D. CDR3 length: 16 residues. Germline values: CDR1 LGHNA, CDR2 YSLEER. Trimming took off 1 base at V and 3 bases at J, with 15 bases between the two ends. CDR3 nucleotides: TGCGCCAGCAGCCAAGGTAGGTCCCCCTGGGACACTGAAGCTTTCTTT. Amino acid sequence: CASSQGRSPWDTEAFF.

V and J are TRBV6-5 and TRBJ1-1; D unclear. The CDR3 is made up of 12 amino acids. Germline loops: CDR1 MNHEY, CDR2 SVGAGI. Trimming shortened V by 2 bases and J by 8 bases, and 9 bases separated the two germline ends. CDR3 nucleotides: TGTGCCAGCAGTTACCCGGGAGTGGAAGCTTTCTTT. This translates into CASSYPGVEAFF.

The chain joins TRBV6-5 to TRBJ2-7, with 7 positions matching TRBD2. J gave up 6 bases and V 5 bases, and 10 bases lay outside the gene matches. Germline CDR1 reads MNHEY; CDR2 reads SVGAGI. The CDR3 has 14 residues. The CDR3 protein is CASSGGLSSGEQYF. The CDR3 nucleotides read TGTGCCAGCAGTGGGGGACTATCTTCTGGCGAGCAGTACTTC.

The rearrangement links TRBV4-3 to TRBJ2-1, with 13 bases fitting TRBD2. The germline CDR1 and CDR2 sequences are LGHNA and YSLEER. Trimming at V came to 2 bases and at J to 5 bases, leaving 3 bases not matched to a gene. This CDR3 is 16 amino acids long. CDR3: CASSQRLAGGDNEQFF. Written as DNA, the CDR3 is TGCGCCAGCAGCCAACGACTAGCGGGAGGTGACAATGAGCAGTTCTTC.

The CDR3 DNA reads as TGTGCCAGAAGCTCCAAAGGGACAGGTCTAAGCTACGAGCAGTACTTC. This codes for CARSSKGTGLSYEQYF. The rearrangement uses TRBV5-3 and TRBJ2-7; TRBD1 matches at 8 bases. TRBV5-3 is reported as an ORF; its role is uncertain. V lost 3 bases and J lost 3; bases outside the gene matches: 11. This CDR3 region has 16 residues.